The following is a TCR beta chain sequence with its context. What it recognizes is unknown. The data belong to a study of CD8 T cell repertoires and HIV-1 epitope variants. Study in general: The baseline condition was 1M T cells left uncultured.

With 4 bases clipped from V and 8 bases from J, the junction kept 7 bases outside the gene matches. The CDR3 loop spans 14 amino acids. The germline gives CDR1 LGHNA, CDR2 YNFKEQ. Study-wide points: Some 10 antigen-specific TCR beta clonotypes were found; five or six seemed cross-reactive to variants. No clonotypes responded to the TAALDMSHF plasma variant; a few recognized KF9, one HW9. The assay identified only TCR beta chains of antigen-proliferating T cells.

The table came from immunoSEQ multiplex PCR; TCRdb's copy has only in-frame clones and leaves some out. Of about 5,400 clones listed, 55% to 75% are singletons. V is TRBV4-2 and J is TRBJ1-4; TRBD1 aligns across 7 bases. The receptor was derived from a male donor with HIV. Material for sequencing was cultured CD8+ T cells derived from PBMCs. CDR3 protein: CASSLDRAGEKLFF. The DNA of the CDR3 is TGTGCCAGCAGCCTAGACAGGGCTGGAGAAAAACTGTTTTTT.